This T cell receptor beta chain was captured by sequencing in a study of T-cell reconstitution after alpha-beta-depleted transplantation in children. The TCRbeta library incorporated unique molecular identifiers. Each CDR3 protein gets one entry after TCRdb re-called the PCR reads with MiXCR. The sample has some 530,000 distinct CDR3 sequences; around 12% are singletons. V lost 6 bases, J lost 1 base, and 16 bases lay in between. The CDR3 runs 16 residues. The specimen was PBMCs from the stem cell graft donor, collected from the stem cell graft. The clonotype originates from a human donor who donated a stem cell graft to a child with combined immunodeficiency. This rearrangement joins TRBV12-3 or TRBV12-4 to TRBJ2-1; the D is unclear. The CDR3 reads CASSLAPGSSYNEQFF. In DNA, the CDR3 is TGTGCCAGCAGCCTCGCGCCCGGATCGTCCTACAATGAGCAGTTCTTC.